This is a list of T cell receptor beta chains from one sample in a study of cytomegalovirus exposure and HLA in healthy donors. The method was immunoSEQ multiplex PCR; TCRdb's version includes in-frame clones alone and lacks a portion of them. This table holds about 73,000 clones, about 90% found once. The sequenced material came from PBMCs. The receptor source for this set is a woman aged 18-29 years in good health and CMV-seropositive. CDR3s include the opening cysteine and the closing phenylalanine or tryptophan. D genes are given only for firm matches. Only part of the rows carry a size: once, few, many, or a class if the clone is expanded.

>TRBD1|TRBV11-2|.|TRBJ2-7
TGTGCCAGCAGCTTGGGACAGGAGAGTGGGTACGAGCAGTACTTC
CASSLGQESGYEQYF
>TRBD1|TRBV6-1|.|TRBJ2-2
TGTGCCAGCAGTGAATTGAGGGACAGGAGAAACACCGGGGAGCTGTTTTTT
CASSELRDRRNTGELFF
>TRBD2|TRBV4-2|.|TRBJ2-7
TGTGCCAGCTCCCCTAGCGGGAGATTCTACGAGCAGTACTTC
CASSPSGRFYEQYF
>.|TRBV6-6|.|TRBJ2-7
TGTGCCAGCAGTTACGGGGCGCACCCCTACGAGCAGTACTTC
CASSYGAHPYEQYF
>TRBD2|TRBV5-6|.|TRBJ2-2
TGTGCCAGCAGCCGGACTAGCGTTAAGACCGGGGAGCTGTTTTTT
CASSRTSVKTGELFF
>.|TRBV19|.|TRBJ2-2
TGTGCCAGTAGAAACATAGCAGTTAGCCCGAACACCGGGGAGCTGTTTTTT
CASRNIAVSPNTGELFF
>TRBD2|TRBV7-2|.|TRBJ2-1
TGTGCCAGCAGCGTACGGACTAGCGGGAGCAATGAGCAGTTCTTC
CASSVRTSGSNEQFF
>TRBD1|TRBV9|.|TRBJ1-1
TGTGCCAGCAGCGCTACAGGGGCCCCTGAAGCTTTCTTT
CASSATGAPEAFF
>.|TRBV7-8|.|TRBJ1-4
TGTGCCAGCAGCTTATTCAGGGGAGTATCGGCTAATGAAAAACTGTTTTTT
CASSLFRGVSANEKLFF
>TRBD2|TRBV28|.|TRBJ2-1
TGTGCCAGCAGTTGGACTAGCGGTAGCAATGAGCAGTTCTTC
CASSWTSGSNEQFF
>TRBD2|TRBV10-2|.|TRBJ2-3
TGCGCCAGCAGTGAGTCGACGGGGGGGTCAGTGACAGATACGCAGTATTTT
CASSESTGGSVTDTQYF
>.|TRBV18|few|TRBJ2-7
TGTGCCAGCTCACCAGGCTTCAGTCGCGAGCAGTACTTC
CASSPGFSREQYF
>TRBD2|TRBV29-1|.|TRBJ2-5
TGCAGCGTCGCGGGGGGGGTCGGGGGCGAGACCCAGTACTTC
CSVAGGVGGETQYF
>TRBD1|TRBV5-4|.|TRBJ1-4
TGTGCCAGCAGCCCGGGACAGGGGTATGGTGAAAAACTGTTTTTT
CASSPGQGYGEKLFF
>.|TRBV18|.|TRBJ2-2
TGTGCCAGCTCAGAAGTCAGGGGAAACACCGGGGAGCTGTTTTTT
CASSEVRGNTGELFF
>.|TRBV18|.|TRBJ1-1
TGTGCCAGCTCACCTTCCCAACAGGGGAACACTGAAGCTTTCTTT
CASSPSQQGNTEAFF
>TRBD1|TRBV10-3|.|TRBJ1-5
TGTGCCATCAGGGCCCAGGGGGCGGATCAGCCCCAGCATTTT
CAIRAQGADQPQHF
>TRBD1|TRBV6-1|.|TRBJ1-2
TGTGCCAGCAAACGACAGGGGGGATTCTATGGCTACACCTTC
CASKRQGGFYGYTF
>TRBD1|TRBV19|.|TRBJ1-1
TGTGCCAGTAGCGCGACGGGACAGGGAAGATTAGCTTTCTTT
CASSATGQGRLAFF
>.|TRBV6-5|once|TRBJ1-5
TGTGCCAGCAGACTAAAAGGGGGCAATCAGCCCCAGCATTTT
CASRLKGGNQPQHF
>.|TRBV5-6|once|TRBJ2-7
TGTGCCAGCAGCCAGTTGGACAGATCCTACGAGCAGTACTTC
CASSQLDRSYEQYF
>TRBD2|TRBV5-4|.|TRBJ2-5
TGTGCCAGCAGCTACGGGACTAGCGGGGGTCGTGGCCAAGAGACCCAGTACTTC
CASSYGTSGGRGQETQYF
>.|TRBV25-1|.|TRBJ2-7
TGTGCCAGCAGTTTTGCGGGCTCTTACGAGCAGTACTTC
CASSFAGSYEQYF
>.|TRBV6-5|once|TRBJ1-2
TGTGCCAGCAAGTCAGCCCCAGGGGACGGCTACACCTTC
CASKSAPGDGYTF
>TRBD2|TRBV9|.|TRBJ2-5
TGTGCCAGCAGCGTAGGGACTAGCGGGGGGGCCCAAGAGACCCAGTACTTC
CASSVGTSGGAQETQYF
>TRBD2|TRBV6-1|.|TRBJ2-7
TGTGCCAGCAGTGAGACTAGCGGGAGCTACGAGCAGTACTTC
CASSETSGSYEQYF
>.|TRBV6-1|few|TRBJ2-7
TGTGCCAGCAGAGCTACCCAGGGGATGACCTACGAGCAGTACTTC
CASRATQGMTYEQYF
>.|TRBV7-7|.|TRBJ2-1
TGTGCTAGCAGCCCTGCCCCACAACCGGGGAATGAGCAGTTCTTC
CASSPAPQPGNEQFF
>TRBD2|TRBV5-4|.|TRBJ2-7
TGTGCCAGCAGATCGGCTAGCGGGGCCTACGAGCAGTACTTC
CASRSASGAYEQYF
>TRBD2|TRBV29-1|.|TRBJ2-1
TGCAGCGGGGGACTAGCGGGAGCGGGGTGGAATGAGCAGTTCTTC
CSGGLAGAGWNEQFF
>.|TRBV7-9|.|TRBJ2-1
TGTGCCAGCAGCCCCCGGGGAGGGGGGAACAATGAGCAGTTCTTC
CASSPRGGGNNEQFF
>.|TRBV6-6|.|TRBJ1-6
TGTGCCAGCAGTTCGAGGACAGAGAATTCACCCCTCCACTTT
CASSSRTENSPLHF
>.|TRBV29-1|.|TRBJ2-7
TGCAGCGTTGTCTTAACACGCTACGAGCAGTACTTC
CSVVLTRYEQYF
>TRBD2|TRBV4-1|.|TRBJ2-1
TGCGCCAGCAGCCAAGATCTGTGGAGACTAGCGGGAGACAATGAGCAGTTCTTC
CASSQDLWRLAGDNEQFF
>.|TRBV5-4|.|TRBJ1-2
TGTGCCAGCAGCCCGGAGGGTTATGGCTACACCTTC
CASSPEGYGYTF
>TRBD1|TRBV9|once|TRBJ1-2
TGTGCCAGCAGCGAATACGAGACAGGGGACTACACCTTC
CASSEYETGDYTF
>TRBD1|TRBV4-2|.|TRBJ1-6
TGTGCCAGCAGCTATCGAATTCGACAGGGGGATTATAATTCACCCCTCCACTTT
CASSYRIRQGDYNSPLHF
>.|TRBV4-2|few|TRBJ2-3
TGTGCCAGCAGCCAAGATTATCGCGAGGGTGGCACAGATACGCAGTATTTT
CASSQDYREGGTDTQYF
>.|TRBV6-6|.|TRBJ2-7
TGTGCCAGCAGTTACTCGGGCGATACGTACGAGCAGTACTTC
CASSYSGDTYEQYF
>.|TRBV21-1|.|TRBJ1-5
TGTGCCAGCAGCAAAGCCAGACGACAGGGCTGCCAGCCCCAGCATTTT
CASSKARRQGCQPQHF
>TRBD1|TRBV2|.|TRBJ1-2
TGTGCCAGCAGTGAAACCCCAGGGGGGTATGGCTACACCTTC
CASSETPGGYGYTF
>TRBD1|TRBV28|.|TRBJ2-7
TGTGCCAGCACCCGACAGGGCCCCTCCTACGAGCAGTACTTC
CASTRQGPSYEQYF
>TRBD2|TRBV4-2|once|TRBJ2-5
TGTGCCAGCAGCCAAGACCTCGGTCGGGCTAGCGGTCTTCAAGAGACCCAGTACTTC
CASSQDLGRASGLQETQYF
>TRBD1|TRBV19|.|TRBJ2-1
TGTGCCAGTAGTGCCGGACAGGGGTTATACAATGAGCAGTTCTTC
CASSAGQGLYNEQFF
>TRBD2|TRBV5-4|once|TRBJ2-7
TGTGCCAGCAGCGCTGGACTAGCGGAGAACTACGAGCAGTACTTC
CASSAGLAENYEQYF
>TRBD1|TRBV28|.|TRBJ2-5
TGTGCCAGCAGTTTGGGACAGATTGGAGAGACCCAGTACTTC
CASSLGQIGETQYF
>TRBD1|TRBV7-2|.|TRBJ1-1
TGTGCCAGCAGCCTATCTCGGACAGGGTTGATGAATACTGAAGCTTTCTTT
CASSLSRTGLMNTEAFF
>TRBD1|TRBV9|.|TRBJ1-1
TGTGCCAGCAGCGTAGATCAGGGGGCTTTCCTAAACACTGAAGCTTTCTTT
CASSVDQGAFLNTEAFF
>.|TRBV5-4|.|TRBJ1-2
TGTGCCAGCAGCCTACCGACAGGCGCAATCTATGGCTACACCTTC
CASSLPTGAIYGYTF
>TRBD2|TRBV9|.|TRBJ2-5
TGTGCCAGCAGCGCCCAGCGGGCTAGCGGGGAAGAGACCCAGTACTTC
CASSAQRASGEETQYF
>.|TRBV7-9|.|TRBJ2-3
TGTGCCAGCAGCACGAGGATCAGAGTCACAGATACGCAGTATTTT
CASSTRIRVTDTQYF
>TRBD2|TRBV19|.|TRBJ2-3
TGTGCCAGTAGTAGACTAGCGGCTGGGGGAGATACGCAGTATTTT
CASSRLAAGGDTQYF
>.|TRBV7-8|.|TRBJ1-1
TGTGCCAGCAGCCCCTGGACAGTGACGAACACTGAAGCTTTCTTT
CASSPWTVTNTEAFF